The next 21 T cell receptor beta chains were all read from a single sample in a study of CD8+ T cells in alopecia areata. Extraction and reverse transcription of RNA yielded cDNA as the sequencing template. The data were produced by immunoSEQ multiplex PCR, yet TCRdb's version contains in-frame clones alone and is incomplete. Altogether about 120,000 clones are present, approximately 38% being singletons, with the ten largest covering over 3%. The source material was CD4+ T cells sorted from blood. These receptors all come from a human donor with alopecia areata.

The chain recombines TRBV5-6 with TRBJ1-1; tentatively, D is TRBD1 (5 bases). Germline V gene data show CDR1 as SGHDT and CDR2 as YYEEEE. V lost 0 bases to trimming and J lost 0 bases, with 9 bases between them. The CDR3 runs to 15 residues. The CDR3 DNA reads TGTGCCAGCAGCTTGGGACAGCCTGTGAACACTGAAGCTTTCTTT. Encoded protein: CASSLGQPVNTEAFF.

This chain connects TRBV4-2 to TRBJ1-4; possible D gene TRBD1, 6 bases. CDR3 length: 15 amino acids. Germline V gene data show CDR1 as LGHNA and CDR2 as YNFKEQ. V was shortened by 0 bases and J by 7 bases, with 12 bases between the two germline ends. The CDR3 region is CASSQDSGGVEKLFF. The CDR3 DNA sequence: TGTGCCAGCAGCCAAGATTCCGGGGGCGTTGAAAAACTGTTTTTT.

The V gene is TRBV7-2, the J gene TRBJ1-6, with 7 bases fitting TRBD1. Germline V lookup: CDR1 SGHTA, CDR2 FQGNSA. The CDR3 loop spans 16 amino acids. With 1 base clipped from V and 9 bases from J, the junction kept 9 bases outside the gene matches. The CDR3 DNA follows: TGTGCCAGCAGCTTAGGCGGGGGACAGAGAAGTTCACCCCTCCACTTT. Translated, it gives CASSLGGGQRSSPLHF.

The V and J genes are TRBV29-1 and TRBJ1-5, with 7 positions matching TRBD1. The CDR3 is 14 residues long. V lost 7 bases to trimming and J lost 7 bases; unmatched junction nucleotides: 13. Looked up from germline, CDR1 is SQVTM and CDR2 is ANQGSEA. The CDR3 DNA sequence: TGCAGCGCCACCTTAACGACAGGGCGCCAGCCCCAGCATTTT. Translation gives CSATLTTGRQPQHF.

On this clone: Compared with germline, one end of the junction differs, possibly owing to a read error. The chain joins TRBV29-1 to TRBJ2-5; 8 positions agree with TRBD2. The germline V gene has CDR1 SQVTM and CDR2 ANQGSEA. The CDR3 spans 14 residues. The CDR3 spells CIVRLAMRPETQYF. CDR3 nucleotide sequence: TGCATCGTTAGACTAGCGATGAGACCAGAGACCCAGTACTTC.

This clone was counted a few times. The rearrangement joins TRBV30 to TRBJ2-6, with D maybe TRBD2 (5 bases). Trimming pared 2 bases from V and 1 base from J, leaving 9 bases between. Germline V gene sequence: CDR1 GTSNPN, CDR2 SVGIG (reference sequence). This CDR3 contains 15 residues. Here the CDR3 reads CAWSPGRSGANVLTF. CDR3 sequence (DNA): TGTGCCTGGAGTCCGGGGAGATCTGGGGCCAACGTCCTGACTTTC.

The V call is TRBV29-1, the J call TRBJ2-7; tentatively, D is TRBD1 (6 bases). CDR1 is SQVTM, CDR2 ANQGSEA, per germline. The CDR3 sequence is 15 residues long. Trimming removed 5 bases from V and 2 bases from J, with 19 bases in between. CDR3 nucleotide sequence: TGCAGCGTTACCGTCGGACAGCCCCTGACCTACGAGCAGTACTTC. Encoded protein: CSVTVGQPLTYEQYF.

V is TRBV7-3 and J is TRBJ2-1; possibly TRBD2 for D (6 bases). Germline V lookup: CDR1 SGHTA, CDR2 FQGTGA. Between the trimmed V and J ends, which lost 5 bases and 6 bases, there was a span of 14 bases. The CDR3 extends over 14 amino acids. CDR3 residues: CASSALAGRNEQFF. CDR3 sequence (DNA): TGTGCCAGCAGCGCGCTTGCGGGACGCAATGAGCAGTTCTTC.

The V gene is TRBV29-1, the J gene TRBJ2-2; D call uncertain. CDR3 length: 12 residues. Germline loops: CDR1 SQVTM, CDR2 ANQGSEA. Trimming cost V 7 bases and J 3 bases, with 9 bases left between them. The chain's CDR3 is CSAESDTGELFF. CDR3 sequence (DNA): TGCAGCGCCGAGTCTGACACCGGGGAGCTGTTTTTT.

This clone was seen only a few times. The chain recombines TRBV29-1 with TRBJ1-1; tentatively, D is TRBD1 (6 bases). Germline V gene lookup returns CDR1 SQVTM and CDR2 ANQGSEA. CDR3 length equals 13 residues. V was trimmed by 6 bases and J by 4 bases, leaving 15 bases between them. CDR3 sequence (DNA): TGCAGCGTGCAACAGGGCCAGGGCACTGAAGCTTTCTTT. Protein sequence: CSVQQGQGTEAFF.

This clone was detected only a few times. The chain employs TRBV11-2 and TRBJ1-2; TRBD1 aligns across 8 bases. Trimming removed 6 bases from V and 8 bases from J; junction bases left unmatched: 8. CDR1 and CDR2 from the germline V gene are SGHAT and FQNNGV. This CDR3 is built from 13 residues. The CDR3 sequence is CASRPTGGRGYTF. In nucleotides, the CDR3 is TGTGCCAGCAGACCTACAGGGGGGAGAGGCTACACCTTC.

This clone has a handful of counts. The chain links TRBV29-1 to TRBJ2-1, with 8 bases lining up with TRBD1. The CDR3 is 15 amino acids. The trim removed 6 bases at V and 9 bases at J, leaving 16 bases unmatched. The germline V gene encodes CDR1 SQVTM and CDR2 ANQGSEA. The CDR3 is CSVGPGTGPISEQFF. In nucleotides, the CDR3 is TGCAGCGTGGGTCCCGGGACAGGCCCCATAAGTGAGCAGTTCTTC.

The chain couples TRBV6-6 to TRBJ2-7, with D possibly called TRBD1 or TRBD2 (6 bases each). The CDR3 sequence is 11 residues long. With 10 bases removed from V and 6 bases from J, the gap between germline ends came to 13 bases. Germline CDR1 reads MNHNY; CDR2 reads SVGAGI (reference sequence). The CDR3 here is CAINEGGEQYF. In nucleotides, the CDR3 is TGTGCCATTAATGAGGGGGGCGAGCAGTACTTC.

This clone was counted a few times. The CDR3 nucleotides read TGCAGCGTTGAAGGGGCCGCCTATGGCTACACCTTC. Its protein product is CSVEGAAYGYTF. This sequence joins TRBV29-1 and TRBJ1-2, with unresolved D. This CDR3 has 12 amino acids. Germline V gene data show CDR1 as SQVTM and CDR2 as ANQGSEA. Trimming shortened V by 1 base and J by 4 bases, and 7 bases separated the two germline ends.

This chain joins TRBV28 and TRBJ2-7; unclear D gene. The CDR3 is 14 amino acids. Trimming pared 6 bases from V and 5 bases from J, leaving 17 bases between. Germline loops: CDR1 MDHEN, CDR2 SYDVKM. The CDR3 protein is CASSHPRQVDEQYF. In nucleotides, the CDR3 is TGTGCCAGCAGCCACCCCCGGCAAGTGGACGAGCAGTACTTC. Using reference TRBV28 and TRBJ2-7 for the parts outside the CDR3, the full variable domain is DVKVTQSSRYLVKRTGEKVFLECVQDMDHENMFWYRQDPGLGLRLIYFSYDVKMKEKGDIPEGYSVSREKKERFSLILESASTNQTSMYLCASSHPRQVDEQYFGPGTRLTVT.

The chain carries TRBV18 and TRBJ2-7, with D perhaps assigned TRBD1 or TRBD2 (5 bases each). The CDR3 runs 13 residues. V was pared by 3 bases and J by 6 bases, with 12 bases between. Germline V gene lookup returns CDR1 KGHSH and CDR2 LQKENI. CDR3 amino acids: CASSPRDGGEQYF. CDR3 DNA sequence: TGTGCCAGCTCACCCAGGGACGGCGGCGAGCAGTACTTC.

This clone was seen a handful of times. The chain has TRBV7-2 and TRBJ1-1; no clear D. Trimming left V 6 bases short and J 4 bases short, with 15 bases between. CDR1 and CDR2 (germline): SGHTA, FQGNSA. The CDR3 sequence is 14 residues long. The CDR3, as DNA: TGTGCCAGCAGATTCGCTGGAGGCGGCACTGAAGCTTTCTTT. This translates into CASRFAGGGTEAFF.

The chain uses TRBV29-1 and TRBJ1-2; D is unclear. CDR1 and CDR2 (germline): SQVTM, ANQGSEA. CDR3 size: 13 residues. Trimming shortened V by 1 base and J by 0 bases, and 6 bases separated the two germline ends. The CDR3, as DNA: TGCAGCGTTGAAGGATCAACTAACTATGGCTACACCTTC. It translates to CSVEGSTNYGYTF.

J is TRBJ2-7 and V is TRBV6-5; 8 nucleotides agree with TRBD1. Per the germline V gene, CDR1 is MNHEY and CDR2 is SVGAGI. The CDR3 covers 16 residues. Trimming at V came to 2 bases and at J to 0 bases, leaving 6 bases not matched to a gene. The CDR3 DNA sequence: TGTGCCAGCAGTTACCATCCGGGACAGGCCTCCTACGAGCAGTACTTC. It encodes CASSYHPGQASYEQYF.

This chain uses TRBV29-1 with TRBJ2-3; D is unclear. Trimming removed 4 bases at V and 5 bases at J, with 10 bases between. Per germline, CDR1 SQVTM and CDR2 ANQGSEA. The CDR3 sequence is 12 residues long. DNA of the CDR3: TGCAGCGTTGGGCGAACCCTAGATACGCAGTATTTT. This gives the protein CSVGRTLDTQYF.

The chain is built from TRBV29-1 and TRBJ1-2; no firm D call. CDR1 SQVTM and CDR2 ANQGSEA come from the germline V gene. The CDR3 is 13 amino acids. Trimming removed 7 bases at V and 0 bases at J, with 12 bases between. The CDR3 sequence: CSAGGVPNYGYTF. DNA of the CDR3: TGCAGCGCTGGAGGAGTCCCTAACTATGGCTACACCTTC. Full variable domain (remainder filled in from reference TRBV29-1 and TRBJ1-2): SAVISQKPSRDICQRGTSLTIQCQVDSQVTMMFWYRQQPGQSLTLIATANQGSEATYESGFVIDKFPISRPNLTFSTLTVSNMSPEDSSIYLCSAGGVPNYGYTFGSGTRLTVV.